These T cell receptor beta chains were read from a single sample in a study of Ad26.COV2.S vaccination and SARS-CoV-2 variants. Data came from immunoSEQ multiplex PCR; TCRdb stores just in-frame clones and leaves some out. The table shows under 500,000 clones, with about nine tenths occurring only once. Here the sequenced sample was peripheral blood, taken in a trial of Ad26.COV2.S vaccine versus placebo. The receptors come from a person between 18 and 65 years old who received the Ad26.COV2.S COVID-19 vaccine or a placebo. Each CDR3 is given with its conserved first and last residue. D genes are given only for firm matches. For some rows the clone size is stated as once, few or many, or as a class when expanded; others skip it.

v_call: TRBV30; clone_size: -; j_call: TRBJ2-5; d_call: TRBD1; cdr3_aa: CALRQGGQETQYF; cdr3_nt: TGTGCCCTCCGACAGGGGGGCCAAGAGACCCAGTACTTC
v_call: TRBV7-2; clone_size: -; j_call: TRBJ1-3; d_call: TRBD1; cdr3_aa: CASRLGQSGSGNTIYF; cdr3_nt: TGTGCCAGCAGACTGGGACAGTCTGGCTCTGGAAACACCATATATTTT
v_call: TRBV11-3; clone_size: -; j_call: TRBJ1-4; d_call: TRBD1; cdr3_aa: CASSPGQGDNEKLFF; cdr3_nt: TGTGCCAGCAGCCCGGGACAGGGGGATAATGAAAAACTGTTTTTT
v_call: TRBV6-6; clone_size: -; j_call: TRBJ1-2; d_call: -; cdr3_aa: CASSYSGVNYGYTF; cdr3_nt: TGTGCCAGCAGTTACTCTGGGGTTAACTATGGCTACACCTTC
v_call: TRBV5-1; clone_size: -; j_call: TRBJ2-6; d_call: TRBD2; cdr3_aa: CASSSGTSGASGANVLTF; cdr3_nt: TGCGCCAGCAGCTCGGGGACTAGCGGGGCCTCTGGGGCCAACGTCCTGACTTTC
v_call: TRBV7-2; clone_size: -; j_call: TRBJ2-4; d_call: -; cdr3_aa: CASSLFWDLAKNIQYF; cdr3_nt: TGTGCCAGCAGCTTATTCTGGGACTTAGCCAAAAACATTCAGTACTTC
v_call: TRBV18; clone_size: -; j_call: TRBJ2-1; d_call: -; cdr3_aa: CASSPPWGGEQFF; cdr3_nt: TGTGCCAGCTCACCACCTTGGGGCGGTGAGCAGTTCTTC
v_call: TRBV5-6; clone_size: -; j_call: TRBJ2-3; d_call: TRBD1; cdr3_aa: CASSRTGTADTQYF; cdr3_nt: TGTGCCAGCAGCCGGACAGGGACGGCGGATACGCAGTATTTT
v_call: TRBV9; clone_size: -; j_call: TRBJ2-2; d_call: -; cdr3_aa: CASNRPLTGELFF; cdr3_nt: TGTGCCAGCAACCGACCCCTCACCGGGGAGCTGTTTTTT
v_call: TRBV18; clone_size: few; j_call: TRBJ1-1; d_call: -; cdr3_aa: CASSPSLNTEAFF; cdr3_nt: TGTGCCAGCTCACCAAGCCTGAACACTGAAGCTTTCTTT
v_call: TRBV19; clone_size: -; j_call: TRBJ2-1; d_call: TRBD1; cdr3_aa: CASSMAGTGYNEQFF; cdr3_nt: TGTGCCAGTAGTATGGCGGGGACAGGCTACAATGAGCAGTTCTTC
v_call: TRBV7-9; clone_size: -; j_call: TRBJ2-1; d_call: TRBD2; cdr3_aa: CASRTSGGPYNEQFF; cdr3_nt: TGTGCCAGCAGGACTAGCGGGGGGCCTTACAATGAGCAGTTCTTC
v_call: TRBV5-8; clone_size: once; j_call: TRBJ1-2; d_call: TRBD1; cdr3_aa: CASSLGQGAYGYTF; cdr3_nt: TGTGCCAGCAGCTTGGGGCAGGGGGCGTATGGCTACACCTTC
v_call: TRBV5-1; clone_size: -; j_call: TRBJ1-2; d_call: -; cdr3_aa: CASSENLGGFYGYTF; cdr3_nt: TGCGCCAGCAGCGAGAACCTGGGAGGGTTCTATGGCTACACCTTC
v_call: TRBV27; clone_size: -; j_call: TRBJ2-1; d_call: TRBD2; cdr3_aa: CASNAGGPYNEQFF; cdr3_nt: TGTGCCAGCAACGCGGGGGGGCCCTACAATGAGCAGTTCTTC
v_call: TRBV11-2; clone_size: -; j_call: TRBJ2-1; d_call: TRBD1; cdr3_aa: CASSPVRGQEEQFF; cdr3_nt: TGTGCCAGCAGCCCCGTTCGGGGACAGGAGGAGCAGTTCTTC
v_call: TRBV28; clone_size: -; j_call: TRBJ2-7; d_call: -; cdr3_aa: CASSKYPYEQYF; cdr3_nt: TGTGCCAGCAGTAAATACCCTTACGAGCAGTACTTC
v_call: TRBV19; clone_size: -; j_call: TRBJ1-1; d_call: -; cdr3_aa: CASIPGAGAVMNTEAFF; cdr3_nt: TGTGCCAGTATCCCCGGGGCAGGGGCGGTCATGAACACTGAAGCTTTCTTT
v_call: TRBV7-2; clone_size: -; j_call: TRBJ1-3; d_call: -; cdr3_aa: CASSLEMRPTGNTIYF; cdr3_nt: TGTGCCAGCAGCTTAGAAATGAGGCCAACTGGAAACACCATATATTTT
v_call: TRBV6-2/TRBV6-3; clone_size: once; j_call: TRBJ2-1; d_call: TRBD1; cdr3_aa: CASSQGAQQFF; cdr3_nt: TGTGCCAGCAGTCAGGGGGCACAGCAGTTCTTC
v_call: TRBV27; clone_size: -; j_call: TRBJ2-7; d_call: -; cdr3_aa: CASSFGGGYEQYF; cdr3_nt: TGTGCCAGCAGTTTCGGGGGAGGCTACGAGCAGTACTTC
v_call: TRBV19; clone_size: once; j_call: TRBJ1-2; d_call: -; cdr3_aa: CASSAQEYGYTF; cdr3_nt: TGTGCCAGTAGTGCCCAAGAGTATGGCTACACCTTC
v_call: TRBV6-2/TRBV6-3; clone_size: -; j_call: TRBJ1-1; d_call: TRBD1; cdr3_aa: CASSYTGTGLGAEAFF; cdr3_nt: TGTGCCAGCAGCTATACCGGGACAGGGTTGGGAGCTGAAGCTTTCTTT
v_call: TRBV7-2; clone_size: once; j_call: TRBJ2-3; d_call: TRBD2; cdr3_aa: CASSLVGTRDWGTDTQYF; cdr3_nt: TGTGCCAGCAGCTTAGTAGGGACTAGGGACTGGGGCACAGATACGCAGTATTTT
v_call: TRBV5-8; clone_size: few; j_call: TRBJ1-4; d_call: TRBD1; cdr3_aa: CASSEGQADEKLFF; cdr3_nt: TGTGCCAGCAGCGAGGGACAGGCGGATGAAAAACTGTTTTTT
v_call: TRBV10-2; clone_size: -; j_call: TRBJ2-2; d_call: -; cdr3_aa: CASSEALTGELFF; cdr3_nt: TGCGCCAGCAGTGAGGCCCTCACCGGGGAGCTGTTTTTT
v_call: TRBV27; clone_size: few; j_call: TRBJ2-2; d_call: TRBD2; cdr3_aa: CASSFRGLAENTGELFF; cdr3_nt: TGTGCCAGCAGTTTTCGGGGACTAGCGGAGAACACCGGGGAGCTGTTTTTT
v_call: TRBV6-2/TRBV6-3; clone_size: -; j_call: TRBJ2-1; d_call: TRBD2; cdr3_aa: CASSYSRLAGGHQEQFF; cdr3_nt: TGTGCCAGCAGTTACTCGCGACTAGCGGGGGGGCATCAGGAGCAGTTCTTC
v_call: TRBV25-1; clone_size: -; j_call: TRBJ1-6; d_call: -; cdr3_aa: CASGHLPHF; cdr3_nt: TGTGCCAGTGGGCACCTCCCCCACTTT
v_call: TRBV4-1; clone_size: -; j_call: TRBJ2-7; d_call: -; cdr3_aa: CASSQDFAGSYEQYF; cdr3_nt: TGCGCCAGCAGCCAAGACTTCGCAGGCTCCTACGAGCAGTACTTC